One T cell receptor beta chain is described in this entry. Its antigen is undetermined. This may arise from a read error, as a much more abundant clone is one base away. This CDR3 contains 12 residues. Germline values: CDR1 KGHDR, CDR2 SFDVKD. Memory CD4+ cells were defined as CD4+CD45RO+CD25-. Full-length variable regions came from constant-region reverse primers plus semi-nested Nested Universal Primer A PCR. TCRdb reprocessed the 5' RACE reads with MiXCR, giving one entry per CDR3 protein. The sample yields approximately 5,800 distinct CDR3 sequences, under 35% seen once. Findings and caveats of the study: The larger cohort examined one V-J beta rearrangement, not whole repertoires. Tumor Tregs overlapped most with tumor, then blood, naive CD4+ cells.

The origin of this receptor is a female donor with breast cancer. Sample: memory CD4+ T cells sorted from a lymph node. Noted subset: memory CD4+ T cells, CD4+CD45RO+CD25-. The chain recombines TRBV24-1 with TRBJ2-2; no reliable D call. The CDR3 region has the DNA TGTACCACCAGTAAGGGTCCCGGGGAGCTGTTTTTT. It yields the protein CTTSKGPGELFF.